The 21 T cell receptor beta chains presented below share a single source sample, sequenced in a study of PD-1 blockade in mismatch repair-deficient tumors. Repertoires were generated with immunoSEQ multiplex PCR, while TCRdb's copy carries only in-frame clones and drops some. This sample yields more than 15,000 clones, of which roughly 84% are seen a single time; roughly 3.2% belongs to the top ten. This specimen was PBMCs, taken 4 weeks after starting pembrolizumab. These receptor sequences come from an adult with mismatch repair-deficient cancer.

V is TRBV9 and J is TRBJ2-1, with D unresolved. CDR1 SGDLS and CDR2 YYNGEE come from the germline V gene. CDR3 size: 16 residues. Trimming left V 3 bases short and J 0 bases short, with 13 bases between. Here the CDR3 reads CASSAPLEVSYNEQFF. CDR3 in DNA: TGTGCCAGCAGCGCCCCCCTTGAGGTCTCCTACAATGAGCAGTTCTTC.

The V and J genes are TRBV19 and TRBJ1-5; D call uncertain. There are 15 residues in the CDR3. Trimming took 0 bases from V and 6 from J, leaving 12 bases between them. Germline CDR1 LNHDA, CDR2 SQIVND (reference sequence). The CDR3 region has the DNA TGTGCCAGTAGTATAGAGGAGGGTTTGATTCAGCCCCAGCATTTT. This codes for CASSIEEGLIQPQHF.

CDR3 sequence reads: CASSPRAGAANQPQHF. CDR3 nucleotides: TGTGCCAGCAGCCCCCGGGCTGGGGCAGCAAATCAGCCCCAGCATTTT. The gene calls are TRBV7-8 and TRBJ1-5, with TRBD1 as a possible D gene (5 bases). V lost 5 bases to trimming and J lost 4 bases, with 18 bases between them. There are 16 residues in the CDR3. Germline loops: CDR1 SGHVS, CDR2 FQNEAQ.

The chain is built from TRBV5-5 and TRBJ1-1; TRBD1 aligns across 9 bases. Germline CDR1 and CDR2: SGHKS and YYEKEE (reference sequence). J was trimmed by 9 bases and V by 4 bases; bases with no gene match: 7. This CDR3 has 13 amino acids. CDR3 sequence reads: CASSPGTGSKAFF. CDR3 coding DNA: TGTGCCAGCAGCCCCGGGACAGGGTCTAAAGCTTTCTTT.

The chain uses TRBV7-9 and TRBJ2-7; D is uncertain. The CDR3 has 15 amino acids. Germline CDR1 and CDR2: SEHNR and FQNEAQ (reference sequence). Between the trimmed V and J ends, which lost 2 bases and 6 bases, there was a span of 17 bases. CDR3 nucleotide sequence: TGTGCCAGCAGCTTAATGGCCCAGGCCCCCAGCGAGCAGTACTTC. Residues: CASSLMAQAPSEQYF.

The gene calls are TRBV21-1 and TRBJ1-5; TRBD1, as called in the table, went unchecked against the DNA. TRBV21-1 is annotated as a pseudogene. This CDR3 has 17 amino acids. In DNA, the CDR3 is TGTGCCAGCAGCACATACTTGGACAGCCTGGCGGTCCAGCCCCAGCATTTT. Its translation: CASSTYLDSLAVQPQHF.

The chain joins TRBV5-4 to TRBJ2-1; 9 nucleotides line up with TRBD1. The germline gives CDR1 SGHNT, CDR2 YYREEE (reference sequence). This CDR3 contains 17 residues. The junction had 15 bases not matched to a gene; V was cut back by 2 bases and J by 9 bases. The CDR3 is CASSFDTGTGSWSEQFF. The CDR3 DNA reads as TGTGCCAGCAGCTTCGATACCGGGACAGGGTCCTGGAGTGAGCAGTTCTTC.

The V gene is TRBV6-6, the J gene TRBJ1-1; D not certain. V shed 2 bases and J shed 0 bases, with 7 bases lying between them. The CDR3 has 14 residues. The germline gives CDR1 MNHNY, CDR2 SVGAGI (reference sequence). The CDR3 is CASSYERMNTEAFF. CDR3 nucleotide sequence: TGTGCCAGCAGTTACGAGAGAATGAACACTGAAGCTTTCTTT.

This clone was counted only a few times. The genes are TRBV29-1 and TRBJ1-1; D possibly corresponds to TRBD1 (6 bases). V was pared by 7 bases and J by 1 base, with 16 bases between. The CDR3 has 14 residues. CDR1 SQVTM and CDR2 ANQGSEA come from the germline V gene. The CDR3 sequence is CSGGRGQTNTEAFF. For the CDR3, the DNA is TGCAGCGGTGGCAGGGGCCAGACGAACACTGAAGCTTTCTTT.

The chain recombines TRBV29-1 with TRBJ2-7; no clear D. The V and J ends lost 6 bases and 3 bases respectively, with 12 bases between them. CDR3 size: 12 residues. The V gene's germline CDR1 is SQVTM and CDR2 ANQGSEA. The CDR3 sequence: CSVRQMGYEQYF. In DNA form, the CDR3 reads TGCAGCGTCCGACAAATGGGCTACGAGCAGTACTTC.

The chain recombines TRBV18 with TRBJ2-3; 9 positions match TRBD2. CDR3 length equals 17 residues. The V segment lost 2 bases and the J segment 3 bases; nucleotides outside the gene matches: 9. The germline V gene has CDR1 KGHSH and CDR2 LQKENI. The CDR3 sequence is CASSPSETSGITDTQYF. CDR3 nucleotide sequence: TGTGCCAGCTCACCATCTGAGACTAGCGGAATAACAGATACGCAGTATTTT.

This chain connects TRBV28 to TRBJ2-1, with 9 bases that match TRBD2. J gave up 5 bases and V 7 bases, and 15 bases lay outside the gene matches. This CDR3 spans 17 amino acids. Germline lookup yields CDR1 MDHEN and CDR2 SYDVKM. CDR3 loop: CASKGREGTGGDNEQFF. CDR3 sequence (DNA): TGTGCCAGCAAAGGGCGGGAGGGAACGGGAGGTGACAATGAGCAGTTCTTC.

V and J are TRBV27 and TRBJ2-7, with 7 bases identical to TRBD1. This CDR3 region has 12 residues. The germline gives CDR1 MNHEY, CDR2 SMNVEV (reference sequence). V lost 11 bases and J lost 3; bases outside the gene matches: 7. The CDR3 DNA is TGTGCCGCAGGGGGTCAGTTCTACGAGCAGTACTTC. Translated: CAAGGQFYEQYF.

This chain uses TRBV11-2 with TRBJ2-7, with D possibly matching TRBD2 (7 bases). The V gene lost 5 bases and the J gene lost 5 bases, with 16 bases spanning the gap. The CDR3 totals 14 residues. Germline loops: CDR1 SGHAT, CDR2 FQNNGV. The CDR3 spells CASSLHGGADEQYF. As DNA, the CDR3 is TGTGCCAGCAGCCTCCATGGGGGGGCCGACGAGCAGTACTTC.

The chain is built from TRBV28 and TRBJ2-2, with 7 bases fitting TRBD2. Germline-derived CDR1 and CDR2 are MDHEN and SYDVKM. Losses at the gene ends were 5 bases for V and 4 bases for J; bases not matched to a gene: 7. The CDR3 runs to 15 residues. The CDR3 reads CASSPPTGGTGELFF. CDR3 DNA sequence: TGTGCCAGCAGTCCCCCCACGGGGGGCACCGGGGAGCTGTTTTTT. The entire variable domain, with the rest obtained from reference TRBV28 and TRBJ2-2, is as follows: DVKVTQSSRYLVKRTGEKVFLECVQDMDHENMFWYRQDPGLGLRLIYFSYDVKMKEKGDIPEGYSVSREKKERFSLILESASTNQTSMYLCASSPPTGGTGELFFGEGSRLTVL.

The J gene is TRBJ2-7, the V gene TRBV21-1; the DNA was not used to check the table's D call, TRBD1. TRBV21-1 is classified as a pseudogene. This CDR3 comprises 16 residues. The CDR3 DNA reads as TGTGCCAGCAGCAACAAGGGGAAGGGATTCCTCTACGAGCAGTACTTC. It encodes CASSNKGKGFLYEQYF.

Within the sample, this clone is medium-sized. This rearrangement joins TRBV5-1 to TRBJ2-1, with TRBD2 matching over 11 bases. Looked up from germline, CDR1 is SGHRS and CDR2 is YFSETQ. The CDR3 length is 15 residues. With 5 bases clipped from V and 3 bases from J, the junction kept 4 bases outside the gene matches. The DNA of the CDR3 is TGCGCCAGCAGACTAGCGGGAGAGTTCTACAATGAGCAGTTCTTC. It is translated as CASRLAGEFYNEQFF.

The chain is built from TRBV7-2 and TRBJ2-7; D perhaps matches TRBD2 (5 bases). Looked up from germline, CDR1 is SGHTA and CDR2 is FQGNSA. Trimming took off 5 bases at V and 3 bases at J, with 17 bases between the two ends. This CDR3 contains 15 residues. The CDR3 DNA is TGTGCCAGCAGCGAGTCGAGCGGAGGCGTCTACGAGCAGTACTTC. It translates to CASSESSGGVYEQYF.

In its sample, this clone was seen once. The J gene is TRBJ1-1, the V gene TRBV21-1; the table's D call, TRBD1, was not checked against the DNA. TRBV21-1 is tagged as a pseudogene. The CDR3 totals 14 residues. The CDR3 nucleotides are TGTGCCAGCAGGATCGGACAGCCGAACACTGAAGCTTTCTTT. Protein: CASRIGQPNTEAFF.

In nucleotides, the CDR3 is TGTGCCAGCAGCCAGGACAGGGTGGAAGATACGCAGTATTTT. This encodes CASSQDRVEDTQYF. J is TRBJ2-3 and V is TRBV6-1, with 8 bases that match TRBD1. CDR1 and CDR2 (germline): MNHNS, SASEGT. With 6 bases clipped from V and 5 bases from J, the junction kept 7 bases outside the gene matches. The CDR3 totals 14 residues.

The rearrangement joins TRBV2 to TRBJ2-7; a weak D match, TRBD1 (6 bases). The CDR3 spans 14 residues. The germline CDR1 and CDR2 sequences are SNHLY and FYNNEI. Trimming removed 1 base at V and 3 bases at J, with 10 bases between. The DNA for the CDR3 is TGTGCCAGCAGTGAAGATGGCAGGGGCTACGAGCAGTACTTC. Residues: CASSEDGRGYEQYF.